This T cell receptor (beta chain) was retrieved from a study of blood T cell repertoires in COVID-19. Study background: Donors in the United States, Italy and Spain gave samples during acute or convalescent COVID-19.

Method: immunoSEQ multiplex PCR; TCRdb's copy keeps in-frame clones and lacks some. Here the sample spans 140,000 to 150,000 clones, roughly 88% being singletons. CDR1 and CDR2 from the germline V gene are ENHRY and SYGVKD. The trim removed 6 bases at V and 0 bases at J, leaving 7 bases unmatched. The CDR3 loop spans 15 amino acids. The source of this sequence is a man in his sixties with active or convalescent COVID-19. This rearrangement joins TRBV10-3 to TRBJ1-1; the match to TRBD1 covers 7 bases. Specimen: peripheral blood. CDR3 DNA sequence: TGTGCCATCAGGCCAATACAGGGGTTGAACACTGAAGCTTTCTTT. Its translation is CAIRPIQGLNTEAFF.